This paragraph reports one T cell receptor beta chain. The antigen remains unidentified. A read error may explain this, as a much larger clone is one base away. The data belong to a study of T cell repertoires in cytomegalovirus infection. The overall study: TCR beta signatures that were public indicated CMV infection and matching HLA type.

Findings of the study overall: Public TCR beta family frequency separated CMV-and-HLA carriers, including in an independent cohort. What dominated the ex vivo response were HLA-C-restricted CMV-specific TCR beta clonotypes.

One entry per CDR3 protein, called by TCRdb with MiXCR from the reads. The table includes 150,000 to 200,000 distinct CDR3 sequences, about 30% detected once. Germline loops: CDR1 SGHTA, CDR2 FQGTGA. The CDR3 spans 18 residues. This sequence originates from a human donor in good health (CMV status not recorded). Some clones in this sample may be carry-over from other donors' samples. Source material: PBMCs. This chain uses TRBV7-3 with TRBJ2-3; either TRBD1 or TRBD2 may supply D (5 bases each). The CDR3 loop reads CVSSPQGPFDSSTDTQYF. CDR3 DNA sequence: TGTGTCAGCAGCCCCCAGGGACCATTCGACTCTAGCACAGATACGCAGTATTTT.